The clone carrying this T cell receptor (beta chain) has a count of ten or more. TCRdb processed the 5' RACE reads anew with MiXCR; each CDR3 protein has one entry. The repertoire consists of just over 150,000 distinct CDR3 sequences, with around 20% occurring once and the leading ten covering roughly 7.7%. This record belongs to a study of CD8 T cells in ankylosing spondylitis. Trimming cost V 3 bases and J 2 bases; bases outside gene matches: 4. CDR3 length: 16 amino acids. Germline CDR1 reads DFQATT; CDR2 reads SNEGSKA (reference sequence). The chain has TRBV20-1 and TRBJ2-3; 14 positions match TRBD2. Sequences were obtained from blood, either unsorted or a sorted T cell fraction (not recorded which). The TCR was taken from a male donor with ankylosing spondylitis or in good health (not recorded which). The CDR3 bases are TGCAGTGCTAGTGGACTAGCGGGAGGATCCACAGATACGCAGTATTTT. This gives the protein CSASGLAGGSTDTQYF.